A single sample is the source of the 27 T cell receptor beta chains below, sequenced in a study of cytomegalovirus exposure and HLA in healthy donors. PCR was performed using 60 Vbeta and 13 Jbeta primers. Generated by immunoSEQ multiplex PCR, the TCRdb table keeps only in-frame clones and is missing some. Here the sample spans about 94,000 clones, 50% to 80% being singletons. Source material: PBMCs. These receptors all stem from a man younger than 40 in good health and CMV-seronegative.

The V call is TRBV5-4, the J call TRBJ2-3; the D gene is possibly TRBD2 (7 bases). There are 16 residues in the CDR3. With 4 bases removed from V and 7 bases from J, the gap between germline ends came to 22 bases. CDR1 SGHNT and CDR2 YYREEE come from the germline V gene (reference sequence). The CDR3: CASSPPGGRIGNTQYF. In DNA, the CDR3 is TGTGCCAGCAGCCCCCCGGGGGGCCGGATCGGTAATACGCAGTATTTT.

V and J are TRBV7-3 and TRBJ2-2, with 8 bases aligning to TRBD2. The V gene end was trimmed by 1 base and the J gene end by 3 bases; junction bases not matched to a gene: 7. The CDR3 contains 17 residues. Germline V gene lookup returns CDR1 SGHTA and CDR2 FQGTGA. CDR3 residues: CASSLKPSGFDTGELFF. DNA of the CDR3: TGTGCCAGCAGCTTAAAGCCTAGCGGGTTTGACACCGGGGAGCTGTTTTTT.

This chain connects TRBV5-4 to TRBJ1-4; D unresolved. The CDR3 consists of 15 residues. The ends were cut back, 4 bases at V and 4 bases at J, with 14 bases in the middle. Germline V CDR1 and CDR2: SGHNT, YYREEE (reference sequence). CDR3 sequence: CASSVEVYLNEKLFF. The CDR3 DNA reads TGTGCCAGCAGCGTTGAGGTCTACCTTAATGAAAAACTGTTTTTT.

The table lists this clone with a count of one. The CDR3 nucleotides are TGCGCCAGCAGCTTGGAACCTCAGGGGGCAACAGATACGCAGTATTTT. Protein product: CASSLEPQGATDTQYF. The chain employs TRBV5-1 and TRBJ2-3, with 8 bases aligning to TRBD1. Germline V gives CDR1 SGHRS, CDR2 YFSETQ. Unmatched junction bases numbered 6, after V lost 0 bases and J lost 3 bases. This CDR3 is 16 amino acids long. Filled out from reference TRBV5-1 and TRBJ2-3, the complete variable domain reads KAGVTQTPRYLIKTRGQQVTLSCSPISGHRSVSWYQQTPGQGLQFLFEYFSETQRNKGNFPGRFSGRQFSNSRSEMNVSTLELGDSALYLCASSLEPQGATDTQYFGPGTRLTVL.

The rearrangement joins TRBV6-5 to TRBJ1-5; D is possibly TRBD1 (5 bases). Trimming left V 4 bases short and J 5 bases short, with 9 bases between. The CDR3 covers 13 residues. Germline CDR1 is MNHEY and CDR2 is SVGAGI. The CDR3 coding sequence is TGTGCCAGCAGTTCGGGGGGTTATCAGCCCCAGCATTTT. It encodes CASSSGGYQPQHF.

CDR3 DNA: TGTGCCAGCTATATCGTCTCCCGACAGGGGACGGACGAGCAGTACTTC. Translating gives CASYIVSRQGTDEQYF. J is TRBJ2-7 and V is TRBV2, with TRBD1 identical over 8 bases. Germline values: CDR1 SNHLY, CDR2 FYNNEI. Trimming cost V 8 bases and J 5 bases; bases outside gene matches: 17. The length of the CDR3 is 16 residues.

This clone came up once. The chain has TRBV4-2 and TRBJ1-6; no reliable D call. Germline V gene data show CDR1 as LGHNA and CDR2 as YNFKEQ. Trimming shortened V by 3 bases and J by 4 bases, and 7 bases separated the two germline ends. There are 14 residues in the CDR3. CDR3 protein: CASSQAGYNSPLHF. The CDR3 coding sequence is TGTGCCAGCAGCCAGGCCGGGTATAATTCACCCCTCCACTTT.

The chain employs TRBV7-8 and TRBJ2-1, with D uncertain. V was pared by 6 bases and J by 8 bases, with 11 bases between. This CDR3 is 12 amino acids long. Germline CDR1 reads SGHVS; CDR2 reads FQNEAQ. CDR3 bases: TGTGCCAGCAGTTCTAACCGGTATGAGCAGTTCTTC. It yields the protein CASSSNRYEQFF.

The chain carries TRBV28 and TRBJ2-5, with a possible D match to TRBD1 (7 bases). The CDR3 is 17 residues long. The V and J ends lost 6 bases and 5 bases respectively, with 25 bases between them. Germline V CDR1 and CDR2: MDHEN, SYDVKM. CDR3 in amino acids: CASSQGGSFGRWETQYF. The DNA of the CDR3 is TGTGCCAGCAGCCAAGGGGGCTCTTTCGGGAGATGGGAGACCCAGTACTTC.

This chain uses TRBV29-1 with TRBJ2-5, with D tentatively TRBD2 (5 bases). The CDR3 runs 12 residues. The germline CDR1 and CDR2 sequences are SQVTM and ANQGSEA. Deletions cut 7 bases from V and 3 bases from J, with 12 bases between. The CDR3 loop reads CSAGPGKETQYF. For the CDR3, the DNA is TGCAGCGCTGGACCGGGGAAAGAGACCCAGTACTTC.

V usage is TRBV19 and J usage is TRBJ1-1, with D possibly matching TRBD1 (6 bases). Germline V gives CDR1 LNHDA, CDR2 SQIVND (reference sequence). The CDR3 is made up of 14 amino acids. The ends were cut back, 7 bases at V and 1 base at J, with 13 bases in the middle. The CDR3 region is CASKWDNQNTEAFF. The CDR3 DNA is TGTGCCAGTAAGTGGGACAACCAGAACACTGAAGCTTTCTTT.

The chain carries TRBV9 and TRBJ2-5; 13 positions match TRBD2. V shed 3 bases and J 7 bases; nucleotides not matched to a gene: 6. Germline V gene lookup returns CDR1 SGDLS and CDR2 YYNGEE. The length of the CDR3 is 15 residues. The CDR3 sequence is CASSGGLAGVGTQYF. The CDR3 nucleotides are TGTGCCAGCAGCGGAGGACTAGCGGGGGTCGGGACCCAGTACTTC. Full variable domain (rest looked up from reference TRBV9 and TRBJ2-5): DSGVTQTPKHLITATGQRVTLRCSPRSGDLSVYWYQQSLDQGLQFLIQYYNGEERAKGNILERFSAQQFPDLHSELNLSSLELGDSALYFCASSGGLAGVGTQYFGPGTRLLVL.

The CDR3 DNA follows: TGTGCCAGCAGCGAGGACAGGGGGACCTACGAGCAGTACTTC. This codes for CASSEDRGTYEQYF. This chain connects TRBV2 to TRBJ2-7; 10 bases are shared with TRBD1. This CDR3 is 14 amino acids long. After removal of 6 bases from V and 2 bases from J, the junction contained 4 bases not matched to a gene. The germline CDR1 and CDR2 sequences are SNHLY and FYNNEI.

The rearrangement joins TRBV4-3 to TRBJ1-2, with TRBD1 matching 8 bases. The CDR3 runs 17 residues. Looked up from germline, CDR1 is LGHNA and CDR2 is YSLEER. J was trimmed by 3 bases and V by 0 bases; bases with no gene match: 9. CDR3: CASSQDAGGELYYGYTF. In DNA, the CDR3 is TGCGCCAGCAGCCAAGACGCAGGGGGCGAGTTATACTATGGCTACACCTTC.

The chain uses TRBV5-1 and TRBJ2-3; 7 positions match TRBD1. This CDR3 has 17 amino acids. V trimming: 0 bases; J trimming: 7 bases; junction bases outside the gene matches: 14. Per the germline V gene, CDR1 is SGHRS and CDR2 is YFSETQ. The CDR3 DNA is TGCGCCAGCAGCTTGGCCGTAGTTAGAGGACAGGACTATACGCAGTATTTT. The encoded protein is CASSLAVVRGQDYTQYF.

The chain uses TRBV6-1 and TRBJ1-1; D unclear. Trimming cost V 11 bases and J 1 base, with 14 bases left between them. The CDR3 length is 13 residues. From germline, CDR1 is MNHNS and CDR2 SASEGT. Written as DNA, the CDR3 is TGTGCCGGCTTCAGGTTAAGGAACACTGAAGCTTTCTTT. It codes for CAGFRLRNTEAFF.

This clone has just a few counts. The rearrangement joins TRBV19 to TRBJ2-1; D not resolved. Looked up from germline, CDR1 is LNHDA and CDR2 is SQIVND (reference sequence). V lost 1 base, J lost 6 bases, and 7 bases lay in between. The CDR3 consists of 13 residues. The CDR3 loop is CASSIALSNEQFF. The CDR3 DNA reads TGTGCCAGTAGTATAGCGCTATCCAATGAGCAGTTCTTC.

The J gene is TRBJ2-1, the V gene TRBV7-2; 12 bases are a match to TRBD2. Per germline, CDR1 SGHTA and CDR2 FQGNSA. V lost 2 bases, J lost 9 bases, and 5 bases stayed unmatched. The CDR3 consists of 15 residues. This CDR3 reads CASSLPSGGVGEQFF. CDR3 nucleotide sequence: TGTGCCAGCAGCTTACCTAGCGGGGGGGTTGGTGAGCAGTTCTTC. Full variable domain (remainder filled in from reference TRBV7-2 and TRBJ2-1): GAGVSQSPSNKVTEKGKDVELRCDPISGHTALYWYRQSLGQGLEFLIYFQGNSAPDKSGLPSDRFSAERTGGSVSTLTIQRTQQEDSAVYLCASSLPSGGVGEQFFGPGTRLTVL.

The V call is TRBV28, the J call TRBJ2-3; 11 positions agree with TRBD2. Germline-derived CDR1 and CDR2 are MDHEN and SYDVKM. The CDR3 is 17 amino acids. V shed 2 bases and J 4 bases; nucleotides not matched to a gene: 8. The CDR3 DNA reads TGTGCCAGCAGTTTAAAACTAGCGGGAGACCCGGCAGATACGCAGTATTTT. Its protein is CASSLKLAGDPADTQYF.

The rearrangement links TRBV5-4 to TRBJ2-4, with D possibly being TRBD2 (5 bases). CDR1 and CDR2 from the germline V gene are SGHNT and YYREEE (reference sequence). The CDR3 consists of 14 residues. V lost 3 bases and J lost 5, with 12 bases in between. CDR3 amino acids: CASSSRGTQNIQYF. The DNA for the CDR3 is TGTGCCAGCAGCTCCCGGGGAACCCAAAACATTCAGTACTTC. Full variable domain (rest looked up from reference TRBV5-4 and TRBJ2-4): ETGVTQSPTHLIKTRGQQVTLRCSSQSGHNTVSWYQQALGQGPQFIFQYYREEENGRGNFPPRFSGLQFPNYSSELNVNALELDDSALYLCASSSRGTQNIQYFGAGTRLSVL.

Written as DNA, the CDR3 is TGTGCCAGCAGTAGGGGAGGGAATGAAAAACTGTTTTTT. It codes for CASSRGGNEKLFF. The J gene is TRBJ1-4, the V gene TRBV27, with D possibly being TRBD1 (5 bases). The V end lost 5 bases, the J end lost 5 bases, and 9 bases lay between the germline ends. This CDR3 spans 13 amino acids. From germline, CDR1 is MNHEY and CDR2 SMNVEV (reference sequence).

Written as DNA, the CDR3 is TGTGCCAGCAGCGCCCGGGAGACCCAGTACTTC. Residues: CASSARETQYF. This sequence joins TRBV11-2 and TRBJ2-5; no definite D call. The ends were cut back, 5 bases at V and 5 bases at J, with 6 bases in the middle. This CDR3 spans 11 amino acids. Germline V gives CDR1 SGHAT, CDR2 FQNNGV. Together with reference TRBV11-2 and TRBJ2-5, the CDR3 gives the full variable domain: EAGVAQSPRYKIIEKRQSVAFWCNPISGHATLYWYQQILGQGPKLLIQFQNNGVVDDSQLPKDRFSAERLKGVDSTLKIQPAKLEDSAVYLCASSARETQYFGPGTRLLVL.

The chain has TRBV7-8 and TRBJ2-1, with TRBD2 matching over 8 bases. This CDR3 has 16 amino acids. With 0 bases clipped from V and 0 bases from J, the junction kept 1 base outside the gene matches. CDR1 and CDR2 (germline): SGHVS, FQNEAQ. The CDR3 DNA is TGTGCCAGCAGCTTAGCAGGGACTAGCTCCTACAATGAGCAGTTCTTC. Amino acid sequence: CASSLAGTSSYNEQFF.

This clone was seen only a few times. The chain links TRBV10-2 to TRBJ2-4, with D maybe TRBD2 (6 bases). The germline V and J ends were trimmed by 0 bases and 6 bases, with 6 bases remaining between them. Germline values: CDR1 WSHSY, CDR2 SAAADI. This CDR3 is built from 13 residues. DNA of the CDR3: TGCGCCAGCAGTGAGTCGGGGGGAAACATTCAGTACTTC. Protein sequence: CASSESGGNIQYF.

Concerning this clone itself: The junction does not match germline at one end; this may be a read error. V is TRBV7-9 and J is TRBJ2-2; 16 positions agree with TRBD2. The germline V gene has CDR1 SEHNR and CDR2 FQNEAQ (reference sequence). CDR3 length: 18 amino acids. This CDR3 is CSSSSGTSGRENTGELFF. CDR3 nucleotides: TGTTCCAGCAGCTCCGGGACTAGCGGGAGGGAGAACACCGGGGAGCTGTTTTTT.

This clone was recorded a few times. The V and J genes are TRBV10-3 and TRBJ2-3, with TRBD2 matching 10 bases. This CDR3 is built from 14 residues. Germline trimming cut 9 bases from V and 2 bases from J; bases unmatched to any gene: 5. Per the germline V gene, CDR1 is ENHRY and CDR2 is SYGVKD. The CDR3 DNA is TGTGCCATGTCAGCGGGGGGGCTCACAGATACGCAGTATTTT. This sequence encodes CAMSAGGLTDTQYF.

This clone has a handful of counts. The chain is built from TRBV7-9 and TRBJ1-4, with a weak D call TRBD1 (6 bases). This CDR3 is 14 amino acids long. CDR1 and CDR2 (germline): SEHNR, FQNEAQ (reference sequence). V was shortened by 5 bases and J by 3 bases, with 10 bases between the two germline ends. The chain's CDR3 is CASSQGQSNEKLFF. CDR3 coding DNA: TGTGCCAGCAGCCAAGGACAGTCTAATGAAAAACTGTTTTTT.